This T cell receptor (beta chain) was captured by sequencing in a study of T cell repertoires in cytomegalovirus infection. Study background: Public TCR beta signatures indicated both CMV infection and matching HLA type.

Germline assignment: CDR1 LNHDA and CDR2 SQIVND (reference sequence). The CDR3 loop spans 11 amino acids. Trimming took off 6 bases at V and 3 bases at J, with 5 bases between the two ends. This clonotype occurred many times. Its antigen is not known. General study results and limits: Identification of carriers of CMV plus the relevant HLA was achieved through cumulative public TCR beta family frequency.

TCRdb fed the reads into MiXCR, producing one record per CDR3 protein. This table has hundreds of thousands of distinct CDR3 sequences, around a third appearing once. The clonotype was recovered from a human donor in good health (CMV status not recorded). Some clones in this sample may be carry-over from other donors' samples. The sample here was cultured CD8+ T cells from PBMCs, taken from culture after CMV antigen stimulation. The V gene is TRBV19, the J gene TRBJ1-1; D not resolved. In nucleotides, the CDR3 is TGTGCCAGTAGGAGTGACACTGAAGCTTTCTTT. Its translation: CASRSDTEAFF.